This T cell receptor (beta chain) was sequenced in a study of shared clonotypes between healthy human individuals. Germline-derived CDR1 and CDR2 are LGHNA and YNFKEQ. CDR3 size: 17 residues. The V end was cut by 4 bases, the J end by 3 bases, with 21 bases between. In the original workflow: ImmunoSEQ yielded junction-only sequences lacking quality scores, so filtering differed. TCRdb's copy holds only in-frame clones and misses some; the assay was immunoSEQ multiplex PCR. V, J and clone size reflect that table, while D and trimming were determined from the DNA. The sample records roughly 2.5 million clones, just over 90% being singletons.

The TCR originated in a man between 18 and 29 years old in good health. The V call is TRBV4-2, the J call TRBJ1-2; D not certain. The specimen sequenced was naive CD4+ T cells sorted from blood. This sample's subset: CD45RA+ positively selected. As DNA, the CDR3 is TGTGCCAGCAGCCCTCTACCCCCGACGGGAGAATACTATGGCTACACCTTC. This translates into CASSPLPPTGEYYGYTF.